This entry concerns a single TCR beta chain. The target antigen is unknown. This sample is part of a study of T cells in narcolepsy. Study at large: Donors had narcolepsy type 1 or type 2, or were healthy controls.

This CDR3 spans 19 amino acids. Per germline, CDR1 SEHNR and CDR2 FQNEAQ (reference sequence). Trimming removed 5 bases from V and 1 base from J; junction bases left unmatched: 14. Overall study results and limits: In some patient and control memory CD4+ samples, autoreactive clones were absent. HCRT-specific and TRIB2-specific autoreactive clonotypes appeared among same-patient CSF and blood CD4+ clonotypes. Reportedly, autoreactive clonotypes were serially detected in patients' blood but not controls'.

This table comes from immunoSEQ multiplex PCR, and its TCRdb copy is limited to in-frame clones, with some not included. The sample consists of under 35,000 clones, more than 75% of them appearing once. The chain has TRBV7-9 and TRBJ2-1; 10 bases map to TRBD2. The specimen was CD45RA- memory CD4+ T cells from PBMCs. This clonotype originated in a human donor with narcolepsy. The chain's CDR3 is CASSLFSGLAILSYNEQFF. The DNA for the CDR3 is TGTGCCAGCAGCCTATTCTCGGGACTAGCGATTCTTTCCTACAATGAGCAGTTCTTC.